This TCR beta chain was found in a study of T cell responses to AZD1222 COVID-19 vaccine. Study-wide results and limits: Seropositive status at baseline applied to only 5 to 7 AZD1222 recipients.

The CDR3 contains 15 residues. V was clipped by 9 bases and J by 6 bases, with 18 bases between them. Germline assignment: CDR1 WSHSY and CDR2 SAAADI. Measured with immunoSEQ multiplex PCR; TCRdb has only the in-frame clones, and not every one. The table includes 100,000 to 150,000 clones, approximately 88% detected once. In the case of this clone: Antigen specificity is unknown.

The chain joins TRBV10-2 to TRBJ1-6; possible D gene TRBD1, 5 bases. Material: peripheral blood, obtained on day 0 of AZD1222 vaccination. The sequence derives from an adult in good health. The CDR3 DNA reads TGCGCCAGTTGTTTACAGATGGGGGGTAATTCACCCCTCCACTTT. Translated, it gives CASCLQMGGNSPLHF.